Included here is one T cell receptor (beta chain) sequence, with context. This clonotype was detected ten times or more. The target of this receptor is not known. No much larger clonotype is one base removed from it; base qualities were not supplied. Looking up the germline V gene yields CDR1 SGHRS and CDR2 YFSETQ. V ends up 4 bases short and J 6 bases short, with an unmatched junction base count of 8. The CDR3 covers 15 residues, taking in both the cysteine and the phenylalanine. The sequence is cut down to CDR3 DNA, 45 bases in frame from base 1. The receptor library was made with RT-PCR. The listed sequencing device is Illumina MiSeq. TCRdb trimmed public reads at Q25 via fastp, called clones via MiXCR and kept in-frame beta chains. Each CDR3 protein appears once, grouped with its most common genes and DNA. This sample has approximately 720,000 distinct CDR3 sequences in its table, and approximately 15% of those were observed once. The ten largest make up about 3.6% of the sample.

These data originate in a study (TCRdb year 2016). The V and J genes are TRBV5-1 and TRBJ2-3; TRBD2 aligns with 10 central bases. Material for sequencing was memory CD4+ T cells from blood. The receptor's source is a female donor in good health, serving as a healthy control. The nucleotide sequence reads as follows: TGCGCCAGCAGCGTAGCGGGAGGCTCGGGGGATACGCAGTATTTT. It codes for CASSVAGGSGDTQYF.